These 32 T cell receptor beta chains were sequenced from one sample in a study of CD4 T cells in relation to SARS-CoV-2 and coronaviruses. Before the COVID-19 pandemic, during about 2011-2019, CD4+ T cells were taken from unexposed donors. The cells were cultured for roughly 11 days before CD4+ T cells were isolated. Profiling relied on immunoSEQ multiplex PCR, and the TCRdb table lists in-frame clones only, not all of them. The sample shows roughly 26,000 clones, 65% to 80% of them seen only once. What these receptors recognize is not known. The sequenced sample was CD4+ T cells from PBMCs, cultured in vitro. All receptors come from a human donor in good health.

The V gene is TRBV7-2, the J gene TRBJ2-5; 7 bases line up with TRBD2. The CDR3 spans 16 residues. After removal of 5 bases from V and 4 bases from J, the junction contained 13 bases not matched to a gene. Germline-derived CDR1 and CDR2 are SGHTA and FQGNSA. Here the CDR3 reads CASSRNIQRDPETQYF. CDR3 nucleotide sequence: TGTGCCAGCAGCCGGAACATCCAGCGGGATCCAGAGACCCAGTACTTC.

This clone was recorded a few times. This sequence joins TRBV4-3 and TRBJ1-1; a weak D match, TRBD1 (6 bases). V was trimmed by 5 bases and J by 4 bases, leaving 14 bases between them. Germline V gene data show CDR1 as LGHNA and CDR2 as YSLEER. CDR3 length equals 14 residues. This CDR3 is CASSATGGVTEAFF. The CDR3 bases are TGCGCCAGCAGCGCGACAGGAGGTGTCACTGAAGCTTTCTTT.

The chain joins TRBV30 to TRBJ1-1; D call uncertain. Germline assignment: CDR1 GTSNPN and CDR2 SVGIG (reference sequence). The CDR3 contains 14 residues. V was cut by 0 bases and J by 1 base, with 9 bases left in between. Written as DNA, the CDR3 is TGTGCCTGGAGTGTATGGCACACGAACACTGAAGCTTTCTTT. This gives the protein CAWSVWHTNTEAFF.

The chain links TRBV7-9 to TRBJ2-2, with TRBD1 matching 9 bases. Per the germline V gene, CDR1 is SEHNR and CDR2 is FQNEAQ (reference sequence). The V gene end was trimmed by 11 bases and the J gene end by 4 bases; junction bases not matched to a gene: 11. CDR3 length: 15 residues. CDR3 nucleotides: TGTGCCGGGGGGGGACAGGGAAGGAGCACCGGGGAGCTGTTTTTT. Translating it yields CAGGGQGRSTGELFF. Complete variable domain (other parts from reference TRBV7-9 and TRBJ2-2): DTGVSQNPRHKITKRGQNVTFRCDPISEHNRLYWYRQTLGQGPEFLTYFQNEAQLEKSRLLSDRFSAERPKGSFSTLEIQRTEQGDSAMYLCAGGGQGRSTGELFFGEGSRLTVL.

This sequence joins TRBV9 and TRBJ1-4; D gene unclear. V lost 0 bases to trimming and J lost 11 bases, with 17 bases between them. Germline values: CDR1 SGDLS, CDR2 YYNGEE. The CDR3 runs to 15 residues. Here the CDR3 reads CASSVDSRSPAKLFF. DNA of the CDR3: TGTGCCAGCAGCGTAGACTCAAGGTCACCGGCGAAACTGTTTTTT.

This clone showed up just a few times. V is TRBV2 and J is TRBJ1-2; no clear D. V was trimmed by 6 bases and J by 4 bases, leaving 3 bases between them. The CDR3 has 10 amino acids. CDR1 SNHLY and CDR2 FYNNEI come from the germline V gene. This CDR3 reads CASRIYGYTF. The CDR3 DNA is TGTGCCAGCAGGATCTATGGCTACACCTTC.

V gene TRBV7-2 combines with J gene TRBJ1-1; unclear D gene. The CDR3 loop spans 13 amino acids. The V gene's germline CDR1 is SGHTA and CDR2 FQGNSA. The ends were cut back, 0 bases at V and 6 bases at J, with 8 bases in the middle. CDR3 sequence: CASSLASGSEAFF. The CDR3 region has the DNA TGTGCCAGCAGCTTAGCGTCGGGTTCTGAAGCTTTCTTT. The whole variable domain, filled in from reference TRBV7-2 and TRBJ1-1, reads GAGVSQSPSNKVTEKGKDVELRCDPISGHTALYWYRQSLGQGLEFLIYFQGNSAPDKSGLPSDRFSAERTGGSVSTLTIQRTQQEDSAVYLCASSLASGSEAFFGQGTRLTVV.

The genes are TRBV19 and TRBJ1-5; D is unclear. The CDR3 runs to 15 residues. The V end lost 1 base, the J end lost 1 base, and 8 bases lay between the germline ends. CDR1 and CDR2 (germline): LNHDA, SQIVND (reference sequence). Here the CDR3 reads CASSIVGLSNQPQHF. The DNA for the CDR3 is TGTGCCAGTAGTATAGTAGGACTGAGCAATCAGCCCCAGCATTTT.

This clone was observed a few times. The chain couples TRBV4-3 to TRBJ1-2; 8 bases are a match to TRBD1. This CDR3 has 15 amino acids. Germline-derived CDR1 and CDR2 are LGHNA and YSLEER. V shed 0 bases, J shed 7 bases, and the junction held 7 bases outside the gene matches. CDR3 loop: CASSQEADRGIGYTF. The CDR3 coding sequence is TGCGCCAGCAGCCAAGAAGCCGACAGGGGAATTGGCTACACCTTC.

This rearrangement joins TRBV2 to TRBJ2-3, with D uncertain. V shed 3 bases and J shed 2 bases, with 9 bases lying between them. The CDR3 is 14 amino acids. Germline-derived CDR1 and CDR2 are SNHLY and FYNNEI. The CDR3 here is CASSDVRITDTQYF. The DNA of the CDR3 is TGTGCCAGCAGTGATGTGCGGATCACAGATACGCAGTATTTT.

The CDR3 sequence is CASSIRSSLAKNIQYF. The CDR3 DNA sequence: TGTGCCAGTAGTATCCGGAGTTCCTTAGCCAAAAACATTCAGTACTTC. The V call is TRBV19, the J call TRBJ2-4; D gene uncertain. The CDR3 runs to 16 residues. Germline values: CDR1 LNHDA, CDR2 SQIVND (reference sequence). The germline V and J ends were trimmed by 3 bases and 0 bases, with 12 bases remaining between them.

V and J are TRBV5-6 and TRBJ2-3; D call uncertain. V dropped 5 bases and J dropped 4 bases, with 5 bases sitting between them. Germline lookup yields CDR1 SGHDT and CDR2 YYEEEE. CDR3 size: 11 residues. CDR3 in DNA: TGTGCCAGCAGGTTAGCAGATACGCAGTATTTT. The encoded protein is CASRLADTQYF.

In its sample, this clone was seen once. The chain has TRBV12-3 or TRBV12-4 and TRBJ1-2; D remains ambiguous. The CDR3 totals 12 residues. V lost 8 bases and J 6 bases, leaving 13 bases between the germline ends. The CDR3 region has the DNA TGTGCCAGCGGGGATCTAGGTGATGGCTACACCTTC. This gives the protein CASGDLGDGYTF.

The rearrangement joins TRBV28 to TRBJ2-3; 7 bases are shared with TRBD2. CDR3 length equals 17 residues. Per germline, CDR1 MDHEN and CDR2 SYDVKM. The V segment lost 8 bases and the J segment 6 bases; nucleotides outside the gene matches: 20. CDR3: CASDVGGRGGSRDTQYF. The CDR3 region has the DNA TGTGCCAGCGACGTGGGAGGGCGCGGCGGGAGCCGGGATACGCAGTATTTT.

This clone appeared a few times. V gene TRBV7-9 combines with J gene TRBJ1-4; D may be TRBD1 (5 bases). The V and J ends lost 2 bases and 6 bases respectively, with 10 bases between them. Looked up from germline, CDR1 is SEHNR and CDR2 is FQNEAQ (reference sequence). The CDR3 totals 14 residues. CDR3 sequence reads: CASSLWGGDEKLFF. CDR3 sequence (DNA): TGTGCCAGCAGCTTATGGGGGGGGGATGAAAAACTGTTTTTT.

This clone was seen a few times. V and J are TRBV7-3 and TRBJ1-2; D is ambiguous. This CDR3 has 14 amino acids. Germline-derived CDR1 and CDR2 are SGHTA and FQGTGA. The germline V and J ends were trimmed by 5 bases and 6 bases, with 16 bases remaining between them. The CDR3 coding sequence is TGTGCCAGCAGCCCCCCGAGGAGGGCGCATGGCTACACCTTC. Translation gives CASSPPRRAHGYTF. Based on the CDR3 plus reference TRBV7-3 and TRBJ1-2, the full variable domain is GAGVSQTPSNKVTEKGKYVELRCDPISGHTALYWYRQSLGQGPEFLIYFQGTGAADDSGLPNDRFFAVRPEGSVSTLKIQRTERGDSAVYLCASSPPRRAHGYTFGSGTRLTVV.

This clone has only a few counts. V gene TRBV6-5 combines with J gene TRBJ2-2; D is unresolved. V dropped 0 bases and J dropped 3 bases, with 8 bases sitting between them. This CDR3 has 15 amino acids. Germline V gene sequence: CDR1 MNHEY, CDR2 SVGAGI. Written as DNA, the CDR3 is TGTGCCAGCAGTTACTCGGAACGCTACACCGGGGAGCTGTTTTTT. It translates to CASSYSERYTGELFF.

In its sample, this clone was seen a few times. The J gene is TRBJ2-1, the V gene TRBV4-1, with D perhaps being TRBD1 or TRBD2 (5 bases each). Germline values: CDR1 MGHRA, CDR2 YSYEKL. The CDR3 loop spans 16 amino acids. Trimming left V 0 bases short and J 4 bases short, with 13 bases between. CDR3 protein: CASSQETRDLYNEQFF. The CDR3 nucleotides read TGCGCCAGCAGCCAAGAGACCCGGGACCTATACAATGAGCAGTTCTTC.

The chain has TRBV10-3 and TRBJ1-1; D call uncertain. The ends were cut back, 0 bases at V and 4 bases at J, with 9 bases in the middle. CDR1 ENHRY and CDR2 SYGVKD come from the germline V gene. This CDR3 spans 14 amino acids. Here the CDR3 reads CAISESGRRTEAFF. CDR3 coding DNA: TGTGCCATCAGTGAGTCGGGCAGACGCACTGAAGCTTTCTTT.

The chain has TRBV4-2 and TRBJ2-1, with 8 bases lining up with TRBD2. Trimming took 0 bases from V and 5 from J; bases not matched to a gene: 9. This CDR3 spans 17 amino acids. Looked up from germline, CDR1 is LGHNA and CDR2 is YNFKEQ. CDR3 sequence: CASSQESRGRRNNEQFF. CDR3 bases: TGTGCCAGCAGCCAAGAAAGTCGCGGGAGGCGAAACAATGAGCAGTTCTTC.

This clone appeared a few times. The V call is TRBV11-2, the J call TRBJ2-7; 9 bases align to TRBD1. This CDR3 spans 16 amino acids. Germline-derived CDR1 and CDR2 are SGHAT and FQNNGV. J gave up 4 bases and V 1 base, and 8 bases lay outside the gene matches. The CDR3 loop is CASSLGGGDREYEQYF. The DNA of the CDR3 is TGTGCCAGCAGCTTAGGCGGTGGGGACAGGGAATACGAGCAGTACTTC.

V gene TRBV29-1 combines with J gene TRBJ1-1, with 8 bases aligning to TRBD1. CDR1 is SQVTM, CDR2 ANQGSEA, per germline. V was clipped by 2 bases and J by 0 bases; unmatched bases: 5. The CDR3 has 15 amino acids. CDR3 amino acids: CSVERTGQMNTEAFF. As DNA, the CDR3 is TGCAGCGTTGAACGGACAGGGCAAATGAACACTGAAGCTTTCTTT.

The chain employs TRBV4-3 and TRBJ2-3, with 8 bases fitting TRBD1. The germline CDR1 and CDR2 sequences are LGHNA and YSLEER. The CDR3 runs 17 residues. Unmatched junction bases numbered 7, after V lost 0 bases and J lost 2 bases. The CDR3 region is CASSQDGTGGITDTQYF. The CDR3, as DNA: TGCGCCAGCAGCCAAGATGGTACAGGGGGGATCACAGATACGCAGTATTTT.

The rearrangement joins TRBV6-1 to TRBJ2-7, with a possible D match to TRBD1 (5 bases). CDR1 is MNHNS, CDR2 SASEGT, per germline. The V gene lost 3 bases and the J gene lost 4 bases, with 7 bases spanning the gap. The CDR3 extends over 12 amino acids. The chain's CDR3 is CASSEQGYEQYF. DNA for the CDR3: TGTGCCAGCAGTGAGCAGGGTTACGAGCAGTACTTC.

V gene TRBV4-3 combines with J gene TRBJ2-1; TRBD2 aligns across 9 bases. J was trimmed by 8 bases and V by 1 base; bases with no gene match: 6. Germline CDR1 LGHNA, CDR2 YSLEER. CDR3 length equals 15 residues. This CDR3 is CASSQGREGLYEQFF. DNA for the CDR3: TGCGCCAGCAGCCAAGGGCGGGAGGGCCTTTATGAGCAGTTCTTC.

The chain links TRBV6-5 to TRBJ2-3; TRBD2 aligns across 10 bases. Germline CDR1 reads MNHEY; CDR2 reads SVGAGI. This CDR3 region has 14 residues. V shed 6 bases and J 6 bases; nucleotides not matched to a gene: 6. This CDR3 reads CASRAPGLADTQYF. In DNA form, the CDR3 reads TGTGCCAGCAGGGCCCCGGGACTAGCGGATACGCAGTATTTT.

The chain employs TRBV24-1 and TRBJ2-3, with 8 positions matching TRBD2. This CDR3 comprises 16 residues. With V trimmed by 4 bases and J by 4 bases, 9 bases remained unmatched. The V gene's germline CDR1 is KGHDR and CDR2 SFDVKD. The CDR3 is CATSDHSGSSPDTQYF. The DNA of the CDR3 is TGTGCCACCAGTGACCACAGCGGGAGTTCTCCAGATACGCAGTATTTT.

This chain links TRBV18 with TRBJ1-1; maybe TRBD1 (6 bases). Trimming removed 6 bases at V and 0 bases at J, with 14 bases between. From germline, CDR1 is KGHSH and CDR2 LQKENI. This CDR3 contains 15 residues. The CDR3 DNA reads as TGTGCCAGCTCCCGGGGGCAGACGTTGAACACTGAAGCTTTCTTT. Translation: CASSRGQTLNTEAFF.

The CDR3 is CASSPVNDRGLNTEAFF. In DNA, the CDR3 is TGTGCCAGCTCACCAGTTAACGACAGGGGCTTGAACACTGAAGCTTTCTTT. This rearrangement joins TRBV18 to TRBJ1-1, with 8 bases fitting TRBD1. CDR1 is KGHSH and CDR2 is LQKENI in the germline V gene. The length of the CDR3 is 17 residues. V lost 2 bases, J lost 0 bases, and 8 bases stayed unmatched.

The count of this clone is one. CDR3 DNA: TGTGCCAGCTCACCAGGACCAGGGAACGGGGAGCTGTTTTTT. Protein sequence: CASSPGPGNGELFF. The chain is built from TRBV18 and TRBJ2-2; maybe TRBD1 (5 bases). Per germline, CDR1 KGHSH and CDR2 LQKENI. The CDR3 consists of 14 residues. V gave up 2 bases and J gave up 7 bases, with 11 bases separating them.

The chain carries TRBV7-2 and TRBJ2-7; TRBD2 agrees at 9 bases. Germline values: CDR1 SGHTA, CDR2 FQGNSA. J was trimmed by 6 bases and V by 8 bases; bases with no gene match: 11. CDR3 length equals 14 residues. In nucleotides, the CDR3 is TGTGCCAGCCGGCCCTCGGGACTAGCAACCGAGCAGTACTTC. Translated: CASRPSGLATEQYF.

This chain links TRBV13 with TRBJ2-6, with 12 nucleotides matching TRBD2. Germline V gene lookup returns CDR1 PRHDT and CDR2 FYEKMQ (reference sequence). This CDR3 spans 18 amino acids. With V trimmed by 5 bases and J by 2 bases, 7 bases remained unmatched. The CDR3 loop reads CASSARLAGEPGANVLTF. In DNA form, the CDR3 reads TGTGCCAGCAGCGCCCGACTAGCGGGAGAACCTGGGGCCAACGTCCTGACTTTC.